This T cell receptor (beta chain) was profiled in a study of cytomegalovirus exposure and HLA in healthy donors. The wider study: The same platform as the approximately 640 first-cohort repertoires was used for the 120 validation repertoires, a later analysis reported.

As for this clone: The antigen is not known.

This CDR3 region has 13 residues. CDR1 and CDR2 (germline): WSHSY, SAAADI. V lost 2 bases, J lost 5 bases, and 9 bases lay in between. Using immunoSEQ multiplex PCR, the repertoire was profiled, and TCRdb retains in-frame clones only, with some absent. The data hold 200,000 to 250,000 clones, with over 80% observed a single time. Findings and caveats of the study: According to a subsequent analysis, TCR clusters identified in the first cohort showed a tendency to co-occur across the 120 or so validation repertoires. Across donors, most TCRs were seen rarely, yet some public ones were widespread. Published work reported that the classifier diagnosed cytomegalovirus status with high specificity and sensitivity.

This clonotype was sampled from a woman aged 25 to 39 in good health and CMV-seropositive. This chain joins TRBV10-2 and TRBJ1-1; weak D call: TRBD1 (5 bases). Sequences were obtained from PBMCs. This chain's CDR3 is CASSERRGTEAFF. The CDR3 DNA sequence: TGCGCCAGCAGTGAGAGGCGGGGGACTGAAGCTTTCTTT.